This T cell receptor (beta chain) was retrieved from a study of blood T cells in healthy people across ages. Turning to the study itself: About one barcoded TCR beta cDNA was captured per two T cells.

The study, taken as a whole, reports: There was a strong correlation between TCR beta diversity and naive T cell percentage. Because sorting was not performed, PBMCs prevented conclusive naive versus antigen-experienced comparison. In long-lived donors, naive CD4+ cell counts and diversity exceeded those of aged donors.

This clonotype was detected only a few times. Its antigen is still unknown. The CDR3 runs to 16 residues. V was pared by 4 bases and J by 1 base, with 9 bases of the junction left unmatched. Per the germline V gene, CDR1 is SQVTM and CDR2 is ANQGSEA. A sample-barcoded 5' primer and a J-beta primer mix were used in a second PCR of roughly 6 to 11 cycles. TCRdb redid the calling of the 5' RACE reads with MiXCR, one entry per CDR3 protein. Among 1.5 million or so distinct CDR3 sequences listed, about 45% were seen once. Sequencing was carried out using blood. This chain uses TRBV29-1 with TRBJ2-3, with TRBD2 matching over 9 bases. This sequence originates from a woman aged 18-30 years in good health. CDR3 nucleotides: TGCAGCGTTGTGCCTAGCGGGATCTTTGGCACAGATACGCAGTATTTT. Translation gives CSVVPSGIFGTDTQYF.